These 7 T cell receptor beta chains were sequenced from one sample in a study of blood T cell repertoires in COVID-19. Libraries were prepared by immunoSEQ multiplex PCR; TCRdb keeps only in-frame clonotypes and omits some of them. The data hold tens of thousands of clones, with approximately 90% observed a single time. Sequences were obtained from PBMCs or T cells enriched from blood (not recorded which). The receptor set was obtained from a woman between 45 and 65 years old with acute COVID-19.

This rearrangement joins TRBV3-1 (or the pseudogene TRBV3-2) to TRBJ1-2; D ambiguous. With 4 bases removed from V and 7 bases from J, the gap between germline ends came to 13 bases. Germline CDR1 and CDR2: LGHDT and YNNKEL (reference sequence). CDR3 length: 13 amino acids. The CDR3 loop reads CASSLGPYFGYTF. CDR3 sequence (DNA): TGTGCCAGCAGCCTTGGGCCTTATTTTGGCTACACCTTC.

The genes are TRBV7-9 and TRBJ1-6; 8 positions match TRBD1. This CDR3 is built from 15 residues. Germline lookup yields CDR1 SEHNR and CDR2 FQNEAQ (reference sequence). V lost 4 bases to trimming and J lost 10 bases; unmatched junction nucleotides: 9. CDR3 in amino acids: CASSSLGQGRSPLHF. For the CDR3, the DNA is TGTGCCAGCAGCTCCCTAGGACAGGGTCGATCACCCCTCCACTTT.

The rearrangement links TRBV2 to TRBJ1-3, with unresolved D. In germline, CDR1 is SNHLY, CDR2 FYNNEI. Trimming took 5 bases from V and 3 from J, leaving 11 bases between them. This CDR3 has 14 residues. DNA of the CDR3: TGTGCCAGCAGTTCTCCGGACTTTGGAAACACCATATATTTT. It is translated as CASSSPDFGNTIYF.

J is TRBJ1-6 and V is TRBV28; D is undetermined. With 3 bases removed from V and 10 bases from J, the gap between germline ends came to 13 bases. The length of the CDR3 is 14 residues. Germline CDR1 MDHEN, CDR2 SYDVKM. CDR3: CASSLAQSRSPLHF. The CDR3 nucleotides read TGTGCCAGCAGTTTGGCACAGAGTAGATCACCCCTCCACTTT. Drawing the rest from reference TRBV28 and TRBJ1-6, the complete variable domain is DVKVTQSSRYLVKRTGEKVFLECVQDMDHENMFWYRQDPGLGLRLIYFSYDVKMKEKGDIPEGYSVSREKKERFSLILESASTNQTSMYLCASSLAQSRSPLHFGNGTRLTVT.

The gene calls are TRBV6-5 and TRBJ1-2; D gene unclear. Germline CDR1 reads MNHEY; CDR2 reads SVGAGI. The CDR3 totals 13 residues. V was clipped by 2 bases and J by 6 bases, with 10 bases between them. The CDR3 DNA reads TGTGCCAGCAGTTACGGGCAGAGAGATGGCTACACCTTC. Amino acid sequence: CASSYGQRDGYTF.

CDR3 sequence reads: CASSSSGGTSPYEQYF. For the CDR3, the DNA is TGCGCCAGCAGCTCGTCGGGGGGGACCTCCCCCTACGAGCAGTACTTC. The rearrangement uses TRBV5-1 and TRBJ2-7; 8 bases line up with TRBD2. CDR3 length: 16 amino acids. The germline CDR1 and CDR2 sequences are SGHRS and YFSETQ. The V and J ends lost 3 bases and 2 bases, in that order; junction bases with no gene match: 10.

This rearrangement joins TRBV19 to TRBJ2-1, with 12 bases aligning to TRBD1. Germline V lookup: CDR1 LNHDA, CDR2 SQIVND (reference sequence). Germline trimming cut 5 bases from V and 8 bases from J; bases unmatched to any gene: 7. The length of the CDR3 is 15 residues. For the CDR3, the DNA is TGTGCCAGTAGTGCTGGGACAGGGGGCGGGGATGAGCAGTTCTTC. It codes for CASSAGTGGGDEQFF.